The 20 T cell receptor beta chains below come from one sample, sequenced in a study of blood T cell repertoires in COVID-19. Sequencing used immunoSEQ multiplex PCR; TCRdb keeps in-frame clones, though not all of them. Of some 180,000 clones in the sample, approximately 85% were seen once. Specimen: peripheral blood. These TCRs come from an older woman with acute or convalescent COVID-19.

The chain combines TRBV2 with TRBJ2-7; 15 bases are shared with TRBD2. J gave up 6 bases and V 6 bases, and 6 bases lay outside the gene matches. Per the germline V gene, CDR1 is SNHLY and CDR2 is FYNNEI. The CDR3 covers 15 residues. CDR3 bases: TGTGCCAGCAGGGGACTAGCGGGAGGAGTTAGCGAGCAGTACTTC. Translating it yields CASRGLAGGVSEQYF.

This rearrangement joins TRBV7-8 to TRBJ2-2, with D perhaps matching TRBD2 (6 bases). Germline CDR1 SGHVS, CDR2 FQNEAQ. CDR3 length: 16 residues. The V and J ends lost 4 bases and 6 bases respectively, with 18 bases between them. CDR3 amino acids: CASSSLAPLAAGELFF. The CDR3 region has the DNA TGTGCCAGCAGCTCACTAGCCCCCTTAGCGGCCGGGGAGCTGTTTTTT.

This rearrangement joins TRBV5-5 to TRBJ1-2; D gene uncertain. This CDR3 spans 15 amino acids. V was trimmed by 4 bases and J by 0 bases, leaving 13 bases between them. Germline CDR1 reads SGHKS; CDR2 reads YYEKEE (reference sequence). DNA of the CDR3: TGTGCCAGCAGCCCGCCCCGACAAGCTAACTATGGCTACACCTTC. It yields the protein CASSPPRQANYGYTF.

The chain recombines TRBV7-5 with TRBJ2-1; the table assigns TRBD2, which was not confirmed against the DNA. TRBV7-5 is a pseudogene. This CDR3 is built from 18 residues. For the CDR3, the DNA is TGTGCCAGAAGCTTAGGAGGTCAAAGGCTAGCGGGAGGATTCGAGCAGTTCTTC. It codes for CARSLGGQRLAGGFEQFF.

The J gene is TRBJ1-1, the V gene TRBV28; 7 bases are shared with TRBD1. The CDR3 runs 16 residues. Losses at the gene ends were 4 bases for V and 11 bases for J; bases not matched to a gene: 19. Germline values: CDR1 MDHEN, CDR2 SYDVKM. The CDR3 protein is CASSSPTHDRVRGAFF. For the CDR3, the DNA is TGTGCCAGCAGTTCACCGACCCACGACAGGGTTCGTGGTGCTTTCTTT.

The V and J genes are TRBV30 and TRBJ2-5; the match to TRBD1 covers 12 bases. V lost 1 base, J lost 6 bases, and 9 bases stayed unmatched. The CDR3 is made up of 16 amino acids. Germline V lookup: CDR1 GTSNPN, CDR2 SVGIG (reference sequence). This CDR3 is CAWSDHGTGGRKTQYF. The DNA for the CDR3 is TGTGCCTGGAGTGACCATGGGACAGGGGGCAGGAAGACCCAGTACTTC.

The chain couples TRBV4-1 to TRBJ2-1, with a weak D call TRBD1 (5 bases). Per germline, CDR1 MGHRA and CDR2 YSYEKL. The CDR3 extends over 15 amino acids. The V and J ends lost 4 bases and 0 bases respectively, with 10 bases between them. CDR3 bases: TGCGCCAGCAGCCCGACAGTGAACTCCTACAATGAGCAGTTCTTC. Translation: CASSPTVNSYNEQFF.

The chain combines TRBV6-5 with TRBJ2-5; a possible D gene is TRBD1 (7 bases). This CDR3 has 14 amino acids. Germline values: CDR1 MNHEY, CDR2 SVGAGI. Deletions cut 5 bases from V and 5 bases from J, with 15 bases between. CDR3 residues: CASSPQGGPETQYF. CDR3 in DNA: TGTGCCAGCAGTCCTCAGGGGGGCCCGGAGACCCAGTACTTC.

The J gene is TRBJ2-1, the V gene TRBV6-5; 11 nucleotides align to TRBD2. The CDR3 has 15 amino acids. Trimming at V came to 4 bases and at J to 4 bases, leaving 3 bases not matched to a gene. Germline CDR1 reads MNHEY; CDR2 reads SVGAGI. This CDR3 reads CASSLGLAGYNEQFF. Here the CDR3 DNA reads TGTGCCAGCAGTTTAGGACTAGCGGGTTACAATGAGCAGTTCTTC.

The chain couples TRBV2 to TRBJ1-2; 11 bases match TRBD1. Germline-derived CDR1 and CDR2 are SNHLY and FYNNEI. The ends lost 6 bases at V and 8 bases at J; junction bases unmatched: 17. The CDR3 sequence is 17 residues long. CDR3 region: CASSRTGQGEDWRGYTF. CDR3 sequence (DNA): TGTGCCAGCAGCCGCACGGGACAGGGGGAAGATTGGAGGGGCTACACCTTC.

This clone appeared a few times. The genes are TRBV28 and TRBJ1-4, with 7 bases matching TRBD1. Germline CDR1 MDHEN, CDR2 SYDVKM. The V segment lost 2 bases and the J segment 5 bases; nucleotides outside the gene matches: 5. The length of the CDR3 is 15 residues. CDR3 nucleotide sequence: TGTGCCAGCAGTTTAGTCAGGGGACAGAATGAAAAACTGTTTTTT. Translated: CASSLVRGQNEKLFF.

Written as DNA, the CDR3 is TGTGCCAGTGGGGACAGGGGGTTTTATGGCTACACCTTC. Encoded protein: CASGDRGFYGYTF. V and J are TRBV19 and TRBJ1-2; TRBD1 agrees at 11 bases. The germline V gene has CDR1 LNHDA and CDR2 SQIVND (reference sequence). This CDR3 contains 13 residues. V was clipped by 8 bases and J by 5 bases; unmatched bases: 4.

Points on this clone: Other nucleotide sequences in the sample specify the same CDR3. The chain carries TRBV3-1 (or the pseudogene TRBV3-2) and TRBJ1-1; 7 bases are shared with TRBD1. The CDR3 is 14 residues long. Germline-derived CDR1 and CDR2 are LGHDT and YNNKEL (reference sequence). The trim removed 3 bases at V and 0 bases at J, leaving 1 base unmatched. This CDR3 is CASSQTGLNTEAFF. Written as DNA, the CDR3 is TGTGCCAGCAGCCAGACAGGGCTGAACACTGAAGCTTTCTTT.

The chain is built from TRBV30 and TRBJ1-3; D perhaps matches TRBD1 (6 bases). The CDR3 contains 14 residues. The V gene's germline CDR1 is GTSNPN and CDR2 SVGIG (reference sequence). Between the trimmed V and J ends, which lost 3 bases and 5 bases, there was a span of 14 bases. The chain's CDR3 is CAWRSQGWRNTIYF. CDR3 nucleotides: TGTGCCTGGAGGTCCCAGGGGTGGCGAAACACCATATATTTT.

The V call is TRBV6-5, the J call TRBJ2-7; 11 positions match TRBD2. This CDR3 is built from 13 residues. Germline loops: CDR1 MNHEY, CDR2 SVGAGI. V trimming: 8 bases; J trimming: 3 bases; junction bases outside the gene matches: 3. The CDR3 DNA reads TGTGCCAGCGGACTAGCGGGCCTCTACGAGCAGTACGTC. It yields the protein CASGLAGLYEQYV.

V gene TRBV7-8 combines with J gene TRBJ2-1, with D perhaps matching TRBD1 (7 bases). The CDR3 consists of 17 residues. V was cut by 5 bases and J by 4 bases, with 21 bases left in between. Germline values: CDR1 SGHVS, CDR2 FQNEAQ. The CDR3 spells CASSPRGGGAGYNEQFF. CDR3 nucleotides: TGTGCCAGCAGCCCCCGTGGAGGGGGCGCGGGATACAATGAGCAGTTCTTC.

This clone was detected once. The rearrangement joins TRBV30 to TRBJ1-6; the D gene is possibly TRBD1 (5 bases). V lost 1 base to trimming and J lost 11 bases, with 9 bases between them. Germline V gives CDR1 GTSNPN, CDR2 SVGIG (reference sequence). This CDR3 has 12 residues. CDR3 loop: CAWSARDAPLHF. For the CDR3, the DNA is TGTGCCTGGAGTGCCAGGGATGCACCCCTCCACTTT.

The V and J genes are TRBV11-3 and TRBJ1-5; D remains unclear. CDR3 length: 16 residues. Germline V gene sequence: CDR1 SGHNT, CDR2 YENEEA. The V and J ends lost 0 bases and 0 bases respectively, with 9 bases between them. The CDR3 is CASSLDRLDSNQPQHF. CDR3 bases: TGTGCCAGCAGCTTAGATCGACTCGATAGCAATCAGCCCCAGCATTTT.

The gene calls are TRBV24-1 and TRBJ1-2; possible D gene TRBD1, 5 bases. CDR3 length equals 14 residues. Germline V gene lookup returns CDR1 KGHDR and CDR2 SFDVKD. V dropped 5 bases and J dropped 3 bases, with 12 bases sitting between them. CDR3 region: CATSAAGPDYGYTF. The CDR3 bases are TGTGCCACCAGTGCTGCGGGACCGGACTATGGCTACACCTTC.

The chain carries TRBV2 and TRBJ2-7; TRBD1 matches 9 bases. Germline values: CDR1 SNHLY, CDR2 FYNNEI. V shed 3 bases, J shed 6 bases, and the junction held 3 bases outside the gene matches. CDR3 length: 13 residues. As DNA, the CDR3 is TGTGCCAGCAGTGATAACAGGGGGCTCGAGCAGTACTTC. Its protein is CASSDNRGLEQYF.